This is a list of T cell receptor beta chains from one sample in a study of control samples from healthy donors and cancer patients. Sequenced by immunoSEQ multiplex PCR; TCRdb stores in-frame clones only, minus some. This sample has some 130,000 clones, with more than 90% found just once. The sequenced sample was blood. Source of these receptors: a man aged 18-30 years in good health. Both conserved end residues are part of each CDR3. The D gene is left open where the match is weak. Clone size is not always given. Where it is, it says once, few, many or a class for expanded clones.

>TRBD1|once|TRBV19|TRBJ1-5
CASTQTGTGLWQPQHF
TGTGCCAGTACTCAGACCGGGACAGGGTTGTGGCAGCCCCAGCATTTT
>TRBD1|.|TRBV9|TRBJ1-4
CASSLTGRENEKLFF
TGTGCCAGCAGTCTGACAGGGCGGGAAAATGAAAAACTGTTTTTT
>.|.|TRBV5-1|TRBJ2-1
CASSNDGAAGYNEQFF
TGCGCCAGCAGCAATGACGGGGCGGCTGGCTACAATGAGCAGTTCTTC
>.|once|TRBV11-2|TRBJ1-1
CASSFFPGASTEAFF
TGTGCCAGCAGCTTTTTTCCGGGGGCCTCCACTGAAGCTTTCTTT
>TRBD1|.|TRBV6-2/TRBV6-3|TRBJ1-2
CASSSRTGRNYGYTF
TGTGCCAGCAGTTCCCGGACAGGGCGGAACTATGGCTACACCTTC
>.|once|TRBV9|TRBJ2-1
CASSMGSYNEQFF
TGTGCCAGCAGCATGGGTTCCTACAATGAGCAGTTCTTC
>TRBD2|.|TRBV6-1|TRBJ2-5
CASSELAGDQETQYF
TGTGCCAGCAGTGAACTAGCGGGGGACCAAGAGACCCAGTACTTC
>.|.|TRBV6-1|TRBJ1-6
CASSETHWSSYNSPLHF
TGTGCCAGCAGTGAAACCCACTGGAGCTCCTATAATTCACCCCTCCACTTT
>.|once|TRBV3-1/TRBV3-2|TRBJ1-6
CASSQQDSNSPLHF
TGTGCCAGCAGCCAACAGGACAGTAATTCACCCCTCCACTTT
>.|.|TRBV6-5|TRBJ1-1
CASRDGQEAFF
TGTGCCAGCAGGGACGGACAGGAAGCTTTCTTT
>TRBD1|.|TRBV3-1/TRBV3-2|TRBJ1-2
CASSQAVVQGVYGYTF
TGTGCCAGCAGCCAAGCGGTGGTACAGGGGGTCTATGGCTACACCTTC
>.|.|TRBV2|TRBJ2-1
CASMRGASNEQFF
TGTGCCAGCATGAGGGGGGCTTCCAATGAGCAGTTCTTC
>.|.|TRBV7-9|TRBJ1-1
CASSLGPGLNTEAFF
TGTGCCAGCAGCTTAGGGCCGGGACTGAACACTGAAGCTTTCTTT
>TRBD2|once|TRBV7-6|TRBJ2-1
CASSLAWAGGTSYNEQFF
TGTGCCAGCAGCTTAGCCTGGGCGGGGGGGACCTCCTACAATGAGCAGTTCTTC
>.|.|TRBV6-5|TRBJ1-5
CASSYIGSNQPQHF
TGTGCCAGCAGTTATATCGGTAGCAATCAGCCCCAGCATTTT
>.|once|TRBV19|TRBJ1-5
CASSIGTVRGRSNQPQHF
TGTGCCAGTAGTATTGGGACCGTGAGGGGGAGAAGCAATCAGCCCCAGCATTTT
>TRBD1|.|TRBV28|TRBJ1-1
CASSPSRDRAEAFF
TGTGCCAGCAGTCCCTCCCGGGACAGGGCTGAAGCTTTCTTT
>.|.|TRBV6-5|TRBJ1-4
CASSNGGGSEKLFF
TGTGCCAGCAGTAACGGAGGGGGGAGCGAAAAACTGTTTTTT
>.|.|TRBV6-1|TRBJ2-3
CASSERTRIQYF
TGTGCCAGCAGTGAAAGGACTCGGATCCAGTATTTT
>TRBD1|.|TRBV11-2|TRBJ2-4
CASNGQGFYENIQYF
TGTGCCAGCAACGGACAGGGCTTCTATGAAAACATTCAGTACTTC
>TRBD1|.|TRBV27|TRBJ1-5
CASSSGQGSNQPQHF
TGTGCCAGCAGTTCGGGACAGGGTAGCAATCAGCCCCAGCATTTT
>.|.|TRBV4-2|TRBJ1-2
CASSQADLESYGYTF
TGTGCCAGCAGCCAAGCAGATCTGGAATCCTATGGCTACACCTTC
>.|.|TRBV5-4|TRBJ2-7
CASSQTVRHTYEQYF
TGTGCCAGCAGCCAGACGGTTAGGCATACCTACGAGCAGTACTTC
>.|.|TRBV2|TRBJ1-3
CASRLDSGNTIYF
TGTGCCAGCAGACTCGACTCTGGAAACACCATATATTTT
>.|.|TRBV7-3|TRBJ2-6
CASSPGADQLLTF
TGTGCCAGCAGCCCTGGGGCAGACCAGCTCCTGACTTTC
>.|.|TRBV18|TRBJ2-2
CASSPPGVWNTGELFF
TGTGCCAGCTCACCACCGGGAGTTTGGAACACCGGGGAGCTGTTTTTT
>TRBD2|.|TRBV29-1|TRBJ2-2
CSVEDGRGAGELFF
TGCAGCGTTGAAGATGGTCGGGGGGCCGGGGAGCTGTTTTTT
>TRBD1|.|TRBV5-5|TRBJ2-7
CASSFGKGQAIPYEQYF
TGTGCCAGCAGCTTCGGTAAGGGACAGGCGATCCCCTACGAGCAGTACTTC
>.|.|TRBV9|TRBJ2-1
CASSVGGDEQFF
TGTGCCAGCAGCGTAGGGGGGGATGAGCAGTTCTTC
>.|.|TRBV4-1|TRBJ2-7
CASSQDGMSGQRGEQYF
TGCGCCAGCAGCCAAGATGGAATGTCGGGACAGCGGGGCGAGCAGTACTTC